This TCR beta chain came from a study of T cell repertoires in cytomegalovirus infection. The wider study: The public TCR beta signatures pointed to both CMV infection and matching HLA type.

V was trimmed by 8 bases and J by 4 bases, leaving 9 bases between them. The CDR3 length is 12 residues. Germline CDR1 is MDHEN and CDR2 is SYDVKM. A word on this clonotype: As yet, its antigen is unknown.

TCRdb passed the reads through MiXCR, listing each CDR3 protein once. The table lists hundreds of thousands of distinct CDR3 sequences, roughly 36% of them singletons, with about 20% in the top ten. The TCR comes from a human donor in good health (CMV status not recorded). Some clones in this sample may be carry-over from other donors' samples. V gene TRBV28 combines with J gene TRBJ2-1; maybe TRBD1 (6 bases). The material was cultured PBMCs, obtained from culture after CMV antigen stimulation. The chain's CDR3 is CASGQSYNEQFF. For the CDR3, the DNA is TGTGCCAGCGGACAGTCTTACAATGAGCAGTTCTTC.